This entry lists 17 T cell receptor beta chains sequenced from one sample in a study of human T cells and chemical hapten exposure. Library preparation tagged each individual cDNA molecule with a unique molecular identifier. TCRdb reprocessed the reads with MiXCR, giving one entry per CDR3 protein. The table has 3,800 or so distinct CDR3 sequences, 48% seen once. Treatment: therapeutic diphenylcyclopropenone sensitization with weekly scalp DPC. The specimen comprised whole blood, sampled before DPC sensitization or 2, 6, or about 24 weeks after (not recorded which). These receptors came from an adult with alopecia areata. Some clones in this sample may be carry-over from other donors' samples. This table probably holds off-target reads from a library built for another chain.

The sample holds a few counts of this clonotype. This rearrangement joins TRBV6-1 to TRBJ2-5; D remains unclear. Germline assignment: CDR1 MNHNS and CDR2 SASEGT. Trimming stripped 1 base from V and 5 bases from J, with 11 bases between. CDR3 length: 14 residues. CDR3 region: CASSEGVAGETQYF. CDR3 coding DNA: TGTGCCAGCAGTGAAGGAGTTGCTGGTGAGACCCAGTACTTC.

The rearrangement joins TRBV7-9 to TRBJ2-1, with D possibly TRBD2 on 5 matching bases. Deletions cut 2 bases from V and 0 bases from J, with 20 bases between. Germline V gene sequence: CDR1 SEHNR, CDR2 FQNEAQ (reference sequence). The CDR3 covers 19 residues. The CDR3 reads CASSLKGGRLALSYNEQFF. CDR3 bases: TGTGCCAGCAGCTTAAAAGGCGGTCGGCTAGCCCTCTCCTACAATGAGCAGTTCTTC.

The rearrangement links TRBV6-5 to TRBJ2-6; possibly TRBD2 for D (6 bases). The V end was cut by 2 bases, the J end by 2 bases, with 10 bases between. This CDR3 contains 16 residues. Germline-derived CDR1 and CDR2 are MNHEY and SVGAGI. DNA of the CDR3: TGTGCCAGCAGTTACCTCGGGGGAACTGGGGCCAACGTCCTGACTTTC. Its translation is CASSYLGGTGANVLTF.

J is TRBJ2-7 and V is TRBV6-5; 7 bases are a match to TRBD1. In germline, CDR1 is MNHEY, CDR2 SVGAGI. This CDR3 contains 15 residues. The V and J ends lost 2 bases and 0 bases, in that order; junction bases with no gene match: 4. The CDR3 region is CASSYTGTASYEQYF. In DNA form, the CDR3 reads TGTGCCAGCAGTTACACAGGGACAGCCTCCTACGAGCAGTACTTC.

CDR3 sequence reads: CASTPRRGPSYEQYF. DNA of the CDR3: TGCGCCAGTACCCCGCGGAGGGGGCCCTCCTACGAGCAGTACTTC. The V call is TRBV23-1, the J call TRBJ2-7, with a tentative D call TRBD1 (7 bases). TRBV23-1 is identified as an open reading frame with a role that is uncertain. Trimming left V 9 bases short and J 0 bases short, with 18 bases between. The CDR3 has 15 residues.

This clonotype showed up just a few times. The genes are TRBV27 and TRBJ2-2; D not certain. This CDR3 spans 13 amino acids. The germline gives CDR1 MNHEY, CDR2 SMNVEV (reference sequence). The ends were cut back, 2 bases at V and 3 bases at J, with 4 bases in the middle. The CDR3 DNA reads as TGTGCCAGCAGTTTAAGCCACACCGGGGAGCTGTTTTTT. Translated: CASSLSHTGELFF.

This chain links TRBV7-6 with TRBJ1-1; unclear D gene. V was trimmed by 3 bases and J by 0 bases, leaving 8 bases between them. The CDR3 length is 14 residues. Per the germline V gene, CDR1 is SGHVS and CDR2 is FNYEAQ. This chain's CDR3 is CASSLDHLNTEAFF. CDR3 nucleotide sequence: TGTGCCAGCAGCTTGGATCACCTGAACACTGAAGCTTTCTTT. Full variable domain (missing parts from reference TRBV7-6 and TRBJ1-1): GAGVSQSPRYKVTKRGQDVALRCDPISGHVSLYWYRQALGQGPEFLTYFNYEAQQDKSGLPNDRFSAERPEGSISTLTIQRTEQRDSAMYRCASSLDHLNTEAFFGQGTRLTVV.

The rearrangement joins TRBV20-1 to TRBJ2-6; a possible D gene is TRBD2 (5 bases). CDR1 is DFQATT, CDR2 SNEGSKA, per germline (reference sequence). V lost 5 bases and J 0 bases, leaving 20 bases between the germline ends. The CDR3 loop spans 18 amino acids. For the CDR3, the DNA is TGCAGTGCTCCCGGGAACTTGGCGGCGCACTCTGGGGCCAACGTCCTGACTTTC. Its protein product is CSAPGNLAAHSGANVLTF.

The chain employs TRBV21-1 and TRBJ2-1; no check of the table's D call, TRBD2, against the DNA was made. TRBV21-1 has pseudogene status. The CDR3 loop spans 15 amino acids. As DNA, the CDR3 is TGTGCCAGCAGCAACCGGGACTCCCCCTACAATGAGCAGTTCTTC. This translates into CASSNRDSPYNEQFF.

The J gene is TRBJ2-7, the V gene TRBV20-1; TRBD2 agrees at 14 bases. J gave up 6 bases and V 2 bases, and 9 bases lay outside the gene matches. CDR3 size: 16 residues. Germline V gene data show CDR1 as DFQATT and CDR2 as SNEGSKA (reference sequence). CDR3 amino acids: CSARRPRLAGGIEQYF. DNA of the CDR3: TGCAGTGCTAGAAGGCCCCGACTAGCGGGGGGGATCGAGCAGTACTTC.

The rearrangement joins TRBV18 to TRBJ2-1; possible D gene TRBD2, 6 bases. The length of the CDR3 is 15 residues. Trimming cost V 2 bases and J 0 bases, with 8 bases left between them. The germline V gene encodes CDR1 KGHSH and CDR2 LQKENI. The CDR3 DNA is TGTGCCAGCTCACCAATCGGGGGCTCCTACAATGAGCAGTTCTTC. This sequence encodes CASSPIGGSYNEQFF. The whole variable domain, filled in from reference TRBV18 and TRBJ2-1, reads NAGVMQNPRHLVRRRGQEARLRCSPMKGHSHVYWYRQLPEEGLKFMVYLQKENIIDESGMPKERFSAEFPKEGPSILRIQQVVRGDSAAYFCASSPIGGSYNEQFFGPGTRLTVL.

This rearrangement joins TRBV5-4 to TRBJ2-7, with TRBD1 matching 9 bases. The CDR3 has 13 residues. The germline V gene has CDR1 SGHNT and CDR2 YYREEE (reference sequence). J was trimmed by 6 bases and V by 7 bases; bases with no gene match: 8. The chain's CDR3 is CASGHPTGGEQYF. CDR3 in DNA: TGTGCCAGCGGCCACCCGACAGGGGGCGAGCAGTACTTC.

The V call is TRBV29-1, the J call TRBJ2-7; D may be TRBD1 (6 bases). The length of the CDR3 is 12 residues. The V end was cut by 5 bases, the J end by 2 bases, with 10 bases between. Per germline, CDR1 SQVTM and CDR2 ANQGSEA. The CDR3: CSVTTGTYEQYF. CDR3 coding DNA: TGCAGCGTTACGACAGGAACCTACGAGCAGTACTTC.

V usage is TRBV29-1 and J usage is TRBJ2-7; TRBD1 or TRBD2 may be the D gene (5 bases each). With 6 bases removed from V and 2 bases from J, the gap between germline ends came to 8 bases. The CDR3 has 11 residues. Germline assignment: CDR1 SQVTM and CDR2 ANQGSEA. The CDR3 sequence: CSVGPPYEQYF. The CDR3 DNA follows: TGCAGCGTGGGACCGCCCTACGAGCAGTACTTC.

The chain uses TRBV20-1 and TRBJ2-3; D may be TRBD1 (6 bases). Deletions cut 4 bases from V and 1 base from J, with 9 bases between. The length of the CDR3 is 13 residues. Germline loops: CDR1 DFQATT, CDR2 SNEGSKA (reference sequence). CDR3 amino acids: CSAKDSGTDTQYF. The DNA of the CDR3 is TGCAGTGCTAAGGACAGCGGCACAGATACGCAGTATTTT.

The CDR3: CASSLEGQVGQEQYF. Written as DNA, the CDR3 is TGCGCCAGCAGCTTGGAGGGACAGGTGGGACAGGAGCAGTACTTC. The V gene is TRBV5-1, the J gene TRBJ2-7; 8 positions agree with TRBD1. The ends lost 0 bases at V and 7 bases at J; junction bases unmatched: 9. From germline, CDR1 is SGHRS and CDR2 YFSETQ. The CDR3 is 15 residues long.

This clonotype was counted only a few times. The gene calls are TRBV29-1 and TRBJ2-1; the match to TRBD2 covers 11 bases. Unmatched junction bases numbered 7, after V lost 5 bases and J lost 10 bases. CDR3 size: 13 residues. In germline, CDR1 is SQVTM, CDR2 ANQGSEA. The CDR3 protein is CSVISGGAREQFF. For the CDR3, the DNA is TGCAGCGTTATTAGCGGGGGGGCCCGGGAGCAGTTCTTC.